This T cell receptor (beta chain) was recorded in a study of identical twins. This clonotype was counted a few times. TCRdb passed the 5' RACE reads through MiXCR, listing each CDR3 protein once. The repertoire holds under 900,000 distinct CDR3 sequences, with approximately 18% as singletons. The CDR3 runs 16 residues. The ends lost 0 bases at V and 7 bases at J; junction bases unmatched: 11. Germline V gene data show CDR1 as LGHNA and CDR2 as YSLEER. These data are also associated with another study on T cells expressing NK-cell markers. Turning to that study: The CD3+CD56-NKG2C+ fraction of several donors was also led by these clonotypes.

Sequenced: PBMCs. The genes are TRBV4-3 and TRBJ1-2; 7 bases match TRBD1. The origin of this receptor is a woman aged 18-29 years in good health. This CDR3 reads CASSQDIQGVASGYTF. The DNA of the CDR3 is TGCGCCAGCAGCCAAGATATTCAGGGGGTAGCGTCTGGCTACACCTTC.